The 26 T cell receptor beta chains listed next were all sequenced from one sample in a study of early T cells in non-severe SARS-CoV-2 infection. TCRdb re-called the 5' RACE reads through MiXCR, storing one row per CDR3 protein. Among about 80,000 distinct CDR3 sequences listed, about 14% were seen once. Sequenced: whole blood. The source of these receptors is an adult who was a healthcare worker with PCR-confirmed SARS-CoV-2 infection or an uninfected control (not recorded which).

The chain is built from TRBV6-2 or TRBV6-3 and TRBJ2-5, with 11 positions matching TRBD2. This CDR3 region has 16 residues. Germline CDR1 is MNHEY and CDR2 is SVGEGT. The junction had 11 bases not matched to a gene; V was cut back by 6 bases and J by 5 bases. CDR3 residues: CASSRPTSGGGETQYF. CDR3 DNA: TGTGCCAGCAGCCGTCCTACTAGCGGGGGTGGGGAGACCCAGTACTTC.

The V and J genes are TRBV19 and TRBJ2-7; 9 bases fit TRBD2. CDR1 is LNHDA and CDR2 is SQIVND in the germline V gene (reference sequence). The V segment lost 5 bases and the J segment 2 bases; nucleotides outside the gene matches: 1. The CDR3 consists of 13 residues. CDR3 DNA sequence: TGTGCCAGTAGTCGGACTAGCGCCTACGAGCAGTACTTC. This encodes CASSRTSAYEQYF.

This clonotype was observed a handful of times. The chain combines TRBV5-1 with TRBJ2-3; tentatively, D is TRBD2 (6 bases). Germline CDR1 is SGHRS and CDR2 is YFSETQ. Trimming pared 0 bases from V and 9 bases from J, leaving 14 bases between. The CDR3 sequence is 14 residues long. CDR3 DNA sequence: TGCGCCAGCAGCTTGGCCGGCCAGCGGGTGACGCAGTATTTT. Residues: CASSLAGQRVTQYF.

The DNA for the CDR3 is TGTGCCAGCAGCCACGACCCAGCACGGGGAGACACAGATACGCAGTATTTT. Protein product: CASSHDPARGDTDTQYF. V usage is TRBV5-5 and J usage is TRBJ2-3, with D maybe TRBD2 (5 bases). This CDR3 contains 17 residues. The V and J ends lost 4 bases and 2 bases respectively, with 20 bases between them. Germline-derived CDR1 and CDR2 are SGHKS and YYEKEE (reference sequence).

In this sample, this clonotype turned up many times. The rearrangement joins TRBV6-1 to TRBJ2-2; 8 bases line up with TRBD1. This CDR3 is built from 15 residues. Germline V gene data show CDR1 as MNHNS and CDR2 as SASEGT. Germline trimming cut 4 bases from V and 1 base from J; bases unmatched to any gene: 2. The CDR3 sequence is CASSGTGWNTGELFF. CDR3 nucleotides: TGTGCCAGCAGTGGGACAGGGTGGAACACCGGGGAGCTGTTTTTT.

The gene calls are TRBV3-1 and TRBJ1-2; possible D gene TRBD1, 5 bases. Trimming took off 1 base at V and 0 bases at J, with 9 bases between the two ends. The CDR3 length is 15 residues. Germline V CDR1 and CDR2: LGHDT, YNNKEL (reference sequence). CDR3 loop: CASSQAQGSNYGYTF. The CDR3 DNA reads as TGTGCCAGCAGCCAAGCGCAGGGCTCTAACTATGGCTACACCTTC.

This clonotype was seen many times. V and J are TRBV20-1 and TRBJ2-3, with D maybe TRBD2 (7 bases). V lost 3 bases and J lost 2, with 15 bases in between. The CDR3 totals 15 residues. Germline assignment: CDR1 DFQATT and CDR2 SNEGSKA (reference sequence). CDR3 residues: CSASTRGAVTDTQYF. The CDR3, as DNA: TGCAGTGCTAGCACCCGGGGGGCAGTCACAGATACGCAGTATTTT.

This chain links TRBV28 with TRBJ2-3; either TRBD1 or TRBD2 may supply D (5 bases each). With 5 bases removed from V and 5 bases from J, the gap between germline ends came to 20 bases. This CDR3 contains 16 residues. Germline V lookup: CDR1 MDHEN, CDR2 SYDVKM. CDR3 amino acids: CASSPHGRAQGDTQYF. The CDR3 bases are TGTGCCAGCAGTCCCCATGGGCGGGCCCAGGGAGATACGCAGTATTTT.

This sequence joins TRBV28 and TRBJ1-5; tentatively, D is TRBD1 (5 bases). The V gene's germline CDR1 is MDHEN and CDR2 SYDVKM. Trimming took off 5 bases at V and 9 bases at J, with 11 bases between the two ends. The CDR3 loop spans 12 amino acids. CDR3 sequence: CASSIQDPPQHF. The CDR3 DNA sequence: TGTGCCAGCAGTATACAGGATCCGCCCCAGCATTTT.

This clonotype was detected a few times. The genes are TRBV12-3 or TRBV12-4 and TRBJ2-1; TRBD2 matches 10 bases. The CDR3 has 16 amino acids. With V trimmed by 3 bases and J by 4 bases, 6 bases remained unmatched. For the CDR3, the DNA is TGTGCCAGCAGTTTTACTCTAGCGGGGGCATACAATGAGCAGTTCTTC. This translates into CASSFTLAGAYNEQFF.

Within the sample, this clonotype is medium-sized (0.01 to 0.1%). The CDR3 loop reads CSARDPGMNTEAFF. The CDR3 DNA reads TGCAGTGCTAGAGACCCAGGGATGAACACTGAAGCTTTCTTT. The rearrangement uses TRBV20-1 and TRBJ1-1, with D perhaps matching TRBD1 (5 bases). V was pared by 0 bases and J by 0 bases, with 8 bases between. Germline assignment: CDR1 DFQATT and CDR2 SNEGSKA (reference sequence). The CDR3 runs 14 residues.

The rearrangement uses TRBV4-2 and TRBJ2-1, with 10 bases identical to TRBD2. Germline lookup yields CDR1 LGHNA and CDR2 YNFKEQ. This CDR3 spans 17 amino acids. Trimming took 2 bases from V and 9 from J; bases not matched to a gene: 13. CDR3: CASSQIAGGPTFSEQFF. The CDR3 DNA reads as TGTGCCAGCAGCCAAATAGCGGGGGGCCCGACTTTCAGTGAGCAGTTCTTC.

This rearrangement joins TRBV6-5 to TRBJ1-1, with D unresolved. CDR3 size: 14 residues. Trimming stripped 6 bases from V and 2 bases from J, with 13 bases between. Per germline, CDR1 MNHEY and CDR2 SVGAGI. The CDR3: CASRPGSHNTEAFF. DNA of the CDR3: TGTGCCAGCAGACCCGGGAGCCATAACACTGAAGCTTTCTTT.

This clonotype showed up just once. The chain couples TRBV5-6 to TRBJ1-2; TRBD1 matches 7 bases. The V gene's germline CDR1 is SGHDT and CDR2 YYEEEE. The CDR3 sequence is 12 residues long. V was clipped by 4 bases and J by 5 bases; unmatched bases: 2. This chain's CDR3 is CASSGTEYGYTF. The CDR3 DNA follows: TGTGCCAGCAGCGGGACAGAGTATGGCTACACCTTC. Drawing the rest from reference TRBV5-6 and TRBJ1-2, the complete variable domain is DAGVTQSPTHLIKTRGQQVTLRCSPKSGHDTVSWYQQALGQGPQFIFQYYEEEERQRGNFPDRFSGHQFPNYSSELNVNALLLGDSALYLCASSGTEYGYTFGSGTRLTVV.

J is TRBJ1-1 and V is TRBV28; 10 bases agree with TRBD1. Per germline, CDR1 MDHEN and CDR2 SYDVKM. CDR3 length: 13 residues. V dropped 8 bases and J dropped 7; count of bases not matched to a gene: 7. CDR3 in amino acids: CASVLRDRGEAFF. DNA for the CDR3: TGTGCCAGCGTTCTCCGGGACAGGGGTGAAGCTTTCTTT.

This chain links TRBV5-1 with TRBJ1-2; D uncertain. CDR1 and CDR2 from the germline V gene are SGHRS and YFSETQ. The CDR3 extends over 15 amino acids. V gave up 1 base and J gave up 8 bases, with 18 bases separating them. Written as DNA, the CDR3 is TGCGCCAGCAGCTTGTTTGGAAAGGTTGGAGAAGGCTACACCTTC. Translation gives CASSLFGKVGEGYTF.

The chain uses TRBV9 and TRBJ1-6, with D possibly matching TRBD1 (6 bases). With 3 bases removed from V and 9 bases from J, the gap between germline ends came to 13 bases. There are 14 residues in the CDR3. Germline V gives CDR1 SGDLS, CDR2 YYNGEE. CDR3 nucleotides: TGTGCCAGCAGCGCCGAGGGGGGTGGTTCACCCCTCCACTTT. Protein: CASSAEGGGSPLHF. Based on the CDR3 plus reference TRBV9 and TRBJ1-6, the full variable domain is DSGVTQTPKHLITATGQRVTLRCSPRSGDLSVYWYQQSLDQGLQFLIQYYNGEERAKGNILERFSAQQFPDLHSELNLSSLELGDSALYFCASSAEGGGSPLHFGNGTRLTVT.

This clonotype was seen only a few times. The chain carries TRBV10-3 and TRBJ2-7; D unresolved. From germline, CDR1 is ENHRY and CDR2 SYGVKD. This CDR3 is built from 12 residues. Trimming stripped 11 bases from V and 2 bases from J, with 13 bases between. CDR3: CAVGKGAYEQYF. CDR3 DNA sequence: TGTGCCGTCGGCAAGGGTGCCTACGAGCAGTACTTC.

In its sample, this clonotype ranks as large. The chain links TRBV6-5 to TRBJ1-2; D is perhaps TRBD1 (6 bases). The CDR3 length is 16 residues. Between the trimmed V and J ends, which lost 3 bases and 5 bases, there was a span of 19 bases. Germline V lookup: CDR1 MNHEY, CDR2 SVGAGI. The CDR3 loop is CASSYSTGVGTYGYTF. The CDR3 nucleotides read TGTGCCAGCAGTTATTCGACAGGAGTTGGCACTTATGGCTACACCTTC.

There are many counts of this clonotype. This rearrangement joins TRBV7-8 to TRBJ1-4, with 8 bases lining up with TRBD1. The CDR3 runs to 15 residues. The junction had 10 bases not matched to a gene; V was cut back by 5 bases and J by 8 bases. The germline V gene encodes CDR1 SGHVS and CDR2 FQNEAQ. The CDR3 DNA sequence: TGTGCCAGCAGCGCTTCCCGGGACAGGACGGAAAAACTGTTTTTT. Translation gives CASSASRDRTEKLFF.

The chain combines TRBV10-3 with TRBJ2-1, with 7 bases lining up with TRBD1. Germline V CDR1 and CDR2: ENHRY, SYGVKD. V dropped 5 bases and J dropped 7; count of bases not matched to a gene: 5. CDR3 length: 13 residues. CDR3 region: CAISSTQGNEQFF. As DNA, the CDR3 is TGTGCCATCAGTTCTACACAGGGGAATGAGCAGTTCTTC.

This clonotype occurred a few times. This chain joins TRBV7-8 and TRBJ2-3; unclear D gene. V gave up 3 bases and J gave up 4 bases, with 11 bases separating them. CDR1 is SGHVS, CDR2 FQNEAQ, per germline. This CDR3 region has 14 residues. The CDR3 region is CASSFWVKADTQYF. As DNA, the CDR3 is TGTGCCAGCAGCTTTTGGGTCAAGGCAGATACGCAGTATTTT. Looking up the rest from reference TRBV7-8 and TRBJ2-3 gives the full variable domain: GAGVSQSPRYKVAKRGQDVALRCDPISGHVSLFWYQQALGQGPEFLTYFQNEAQLDKSGLPSDRFFAERPEGSVSTLKIQRTQQEDSAVYLCASSFWVKADTQYFGPGTRLTVL.

The CDR3 protein is CASMEGGYGYTF. In nucleotides, the CDR3 is TGTGCCAGCATGGAAGGGGGATATGGCTACACCTTC. The rearrangement uses TRBV6-5 and TRBJ1-2, with D perhaps matching TRBD1 (6 bases). V lost 7 bases, J lost 5 bases, and 11 bases lay in between. This CDR3 is built from 12 residues. The germline V gene has CDR1 MNHEY and CDR2 SVGAGI.

This clonotype turned up a few times. The chain uses TRBV28 and TRBJ1-2; 10 nucleotides match TRBD1. The germline V gene encodes CDR1 MDHEN and CDR2 SYDVKM. The CDR3 covers 13 residues. V lost 6 bases, J lost 8 bases, and 6 bases stayed unmatched. The CDR3 reads CASRQTGGDGYTF. CDR3 sequence (DNA): TGTGCCAGCAGGCAGACAGGGGGCGACGGCTACACCTTC.

The sample holds many counts of this clonotype. The V and J genes are TRBV6-4 and TRBJ2-2; D uncertain. The CDR3 runs to 13 residues. CDR1 MRHNA and CDR2 SNTAGT come from the germline V gene. Deletions cut 0 bases from V and 3 bases from J, with 2 bases between. DNA for the CDR3: TGTGCCAGCAGTGACTCCTACACCGGGGAGCTGTTTTTT. This encodes CASSDSYTGELFF.

This clonotype was seen at least ten times. The V gene is TRBV6-2 or TRBV6-3, the J gene TRBJ2-1, with 7 bases aligning to TRBD1. V was clipped by 7 bases and J by 9 bases; unmatched bases: 12. Germline loops: CDR1 MNHEY, CDR2 SVGEGT. The CDR3 has 14 residues. DNA of the CDR3: TGTGCCAGCATGGGGACAGAGCCTTTTTTTGAGCAGTTCTTC. This encodes CASMGTEPFFEQFF.